This T cell receptor (beta chain) was captured in a study of tumor and adjacent non-tumor tissue in lung cancer. Study details: There were 11 to 13 adenocarcinoma, 2 squamous cell carcinoma and 1 small cell lung cancer cases.

TCRbeta libraries were built with three rounds of nested PCR, modified from ARM-PCR. Using its own MiXCR run on the multiplex PCR reads, TCRdb lists one record per CDR3 protein. Among some 100,000 distinct CDR3 sequences listed, 50% to 70% were seen once. As for this clonotype: A read error may be the cause here, since a much bigger clone is one base away.

V lost 5 bases and J 2 bases, leaving 14 bases between the germline ends. This CDR3 contains 15 residues. Germline lookup yields CDR1 SGHNT and CDR2 YYREEE (reference sequence). This sample's RNA came from whole unsorted tissue. The normal lung tissue was taken more than 3 cm from the tumor edge. The sequenced material came from distant non-tumor lung tissue. This chain connects TRBV5-4 to TRBJ2-1; D is possibly TRBD1 or TRBD2 (5 bases each). The clonotype was recovered from a man in his 60s with non-small cell lung cancer. The CDR3 nucleotides are TGTGCCAGCAGAAACGGGGACCGTGCCTACAATGAGCAGTTCTTC. Translated, it gives CASRNGDRAYNEQFF.